The source of this TCR beta chain is a study of blood T cell repertoires in COVID-19. Study overall: Whether acute or convalescent, the COVID-19 samples came from the United States, Italy and Spain. Sources were T cells, B-cell-depleted T cells, or PBMCs; the material itself was cDNA or gDNA.

Original processing notes: Amplification of reference gene primers was used by the study to estimate nucleated cell counts. Only in-frame clones appear in the TCRdb table, and some are missing; sequencing was by immunoSEQ multiplex PCR. That table gives V, J and clone size, and the DNA gave D and trimming. The repertoire holds fewer than 150,000 clones, with around 81% as singletons. This receptor was taken from a man between 70 and 80 years old with acute or convalescent COVID-19. Sequenced material: peripheral blood.

CDR3 DNA: TGTGCCAGCAGCCCCGGACTAGCGCGCACAGATACGCAGTATTTT. This codes for CASSPGLARTDTQYF. The chain uses TRBV11-3 and TRBJ2-3; 9 positions match TRBD2. The V segment lost 5 bases and the J segment 1 base; nucleotides outside the gene matches: 4. CDR1 and CDR2 from the germline V gene are SGHNT and YENEEA. The CDR3 runs 15 residues.